This TCR beta chain was captured by sequencing in a study of cytotoxic CD8 clonotypes in ibrutinib-treated CLL. The wider study: After median approximately 74 months, approximately 14 stayed in remission, around twelve progressed; responses approximately 24 partial, 2 complete. Specimens for response were gathered following a median around a year of therapy, spanning 6 to 36. Study results and caveats: Baseline clonality exceeded age-matched healthy donors and tracked circulating CD8+ T-cell counts. Clonality grew at ibrutinib response; at progression, it decreased back toward baseline.

As concerns this clone: Its antigen is unidentified.

The assay was immunoSEQ multiplex PCR, and TCRdb's table has in-frame clones only and misses some. The sample carries about 68,000 clones, about two thirds recorded once. The CDR3 extends over 13 amino acids. The V gene lost 4 bases and the J gene lost 4 bases, with 10 bases spanning the gap. From germline, CDR1 is MDHEN and CDR2 SYDVKM. The sequences come from PBMCs, collected after 12 months of ibrutinib treatment. The TCR was taken from a human donor with chronic lymphocytic leukemia. The chain recombines TRBV28 with TRBJ2-5; D call uncertain. The CDR3 sequence: CASSYTFGETQYF. In DNA, the CDR3 is TGTGCCAGCAGTTATACTTTCGGAGAGACCCAGTACTTC.